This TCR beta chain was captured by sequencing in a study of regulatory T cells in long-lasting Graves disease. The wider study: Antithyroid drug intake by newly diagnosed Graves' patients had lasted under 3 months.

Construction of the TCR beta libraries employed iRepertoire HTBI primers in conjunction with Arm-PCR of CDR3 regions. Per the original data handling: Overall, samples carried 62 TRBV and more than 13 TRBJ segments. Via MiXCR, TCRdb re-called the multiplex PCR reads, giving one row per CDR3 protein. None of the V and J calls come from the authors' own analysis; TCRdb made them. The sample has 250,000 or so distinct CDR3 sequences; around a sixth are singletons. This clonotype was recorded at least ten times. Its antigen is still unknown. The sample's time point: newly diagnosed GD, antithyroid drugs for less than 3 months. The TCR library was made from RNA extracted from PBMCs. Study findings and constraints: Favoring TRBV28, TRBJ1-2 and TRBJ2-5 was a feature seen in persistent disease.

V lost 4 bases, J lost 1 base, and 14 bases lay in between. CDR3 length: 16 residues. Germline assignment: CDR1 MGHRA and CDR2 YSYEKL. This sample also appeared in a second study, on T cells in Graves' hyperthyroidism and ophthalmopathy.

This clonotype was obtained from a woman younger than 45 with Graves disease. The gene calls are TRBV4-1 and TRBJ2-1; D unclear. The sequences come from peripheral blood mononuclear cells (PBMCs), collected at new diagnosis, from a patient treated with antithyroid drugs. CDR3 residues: CASSRLDILSYNEQFF. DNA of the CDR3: TGCGCCAGCAGCCGATTAGACATTCTTTCCTACAATGAGCAGTTCTTC.